This is a list of T cell receptor beta chains from one sample in a study of blood T cell repertoires in COVID-19. Assay used: immunoSEQ multiplex PCR; TCRdb lists only in-frame clones, some missing. The table shows approximately 200,000 clones, with over 75% occurring only once. Specimen: peripheral blood. Receptors were obtained from a man aged 35 to 55 with active or convalescent COVID-19. CDR3s leave out the opening cysteine and the closing phenylalanine or tryptophan. The order of the fields is V gene, CDR3 protein.

v_gene: TRBV5-1; CDR3aa: ASSLASDTGELF
v_gene: TRBV15; CDR3aa: ATTRQGPNLNTEAF
v_gene: TRBV7-2; CDR3aa: ASSLRGRGEKLF
v_gene: TRBV7-9; CDR3aa: ASSFSSGRRETQY
v_gene: TRBV28; CDR3aa: ASSLWTGLASGNTIY
v_gene: TRBV3-1/TRBV3-2; CDR3aa: ASSLEGRHVGELF
v_gene: TRBV3-1/TRBV3-2; CDR3aa: ASSHAYSGTAYGYT
v_gene: TRBV3-1/TRBV3-2; CDR3aa: ASSQDVTSPWTQY
v_gene: TRBV10-2; CDR3aa: ASKPGQGATEAF
v_gene: TRBV5-1; CDR3aa: ASSGTDRDEQY
v_gene: TRBV3-1/TRBV3-2; CDR3aa: ASSPVSGSGADTQY
v_gene: TRBV6-1; CDR3aa: ASSEFTGGSTDTQY
v_gene: TRBV6-5; CDR3aa: ASSPRGTYEQY
v_gene: TRBV30; CDR3aa: AWSSQSYNEQF
v_gene: TRBV2; CDR3aa: ASSVEYSNQPQH
v_gene: TRBV6-1; CDR3aa: ASSEARYSNQPQH
v_gene: TRBV6-2/TRBV6-3; CDR3aa: ASSYISGGADTGELF
v_gene: TRBV6-1; CDR3aa: ASSEGSGGSGNTIY
v_gene: TRBV5-4; CDR3aa: ASSLKETGVSF
v_gene: TRBV3-1/TRBV3-2; CDR3aa: ASSQDQRGFYGYT
v_gene: TRBV7-3; CDR3aa: ASSSPDRVNFNTEAF
v_gene: TRBV5-6; CDR3aa: ASSLVGQGYEQY
v_gene: TRBV7-9; CDR3aa: ASTKNAGLNQPQH
v_gene: TRBV27; CDR3aa: ASTSSGRAEETQY
v_gene: TRBV15; CDR3aa: ATSRAPDRVETQY
v_gene: TRBV7-8; CDR3aa: ASSRTGGRDQPQH
v_gene: TRBV30; CDR3aa: AWGGRTDTQY
v_gene: TRBV15; CDR3aa: ATSVRGYGYT
v_gene: TRBV9; CDR3aa: ASSVTGTGLYEQY
v_gene: TRBV28; CDR3aa: ASSIESYEQY
v_gene: TRBV3-1/TRBV3-2; CDR3aa: ASSQGRVEWTEAF
v_gene: TRBV30; CDR3aa: AWSRGQIYSNQPQH
v_gene: TRBV25-1; CDR3aa: ASSDSRSTDTQY
v_gene: TRBV10-2; CDR3aa: ASVLRRAPLH
v_gene: TRBV19; CDR3aa: ASTLLSSSTGITGELF
v_gene: TRBV7-7; CDR3aa: ATGVGNTIY
v_gene: TRBV27; CDR3aa: ASTGFQGGEKLF
v_gene: TRBV3-1/TRBV3-2; CDR3aa: ASSQAASSGNTIY
v_gene: TRBV6-5; CDR3aa: ASSRDRGSYEQY
v_gene: TRBV9; CDR3aa: ASSGSGRAVTDTQY
v_gene: TRBV28; CDR3aa: AISIMNTEAF
v_gene: TRBV5-1; CDR3aa: ASSPLWATGESGNTIY
v_gene: TRBV3-1/TRBV3-2; CDR3aa: ASSREAVSYEQY
v_gene: TRBV20-1; CDR3aa: SVGPEAF
v_gene: TRBV12-3/TRBV12-4; CDR3aa: ASRGGNQETQY
v_gene: TRBV27; CDR3aa: ASSRRGQYNSPLH
v_gene: TRBV6-5; CDR3aa: ASSYSMWPGTDTQY
v_gene: TRBV5-3; CDR3aa: ARSFRQGEARGNTIY
v_gene: TRBV9; CDR3aa: ASSPGGSVFGELF
v_gene: TRBV10-3; CDR3aa: AISDRGRVDTEAF
v_gene: TRBV3-1/TRBV3-2; CDR3aa: ASSQEGAGAGNEQF
v_gene: TRBV29-1; CDR3aa: SVGLGQVNEKLF
v_gene: TRBV4-2; CDR3aa: ASSQRLAQETDTQY